Below are 10 T cell receptor beta chains sequenced from a single sample in a study of blood T cell repertoires in COVID-19 (dated by TCRdb to the early 2020s). Library preparation used the immunoSEQ multiplex PCR assay. In TCRdb, the immuneACCESS table is reduced to in-frame sequences with V and J assigned. These tables do not hold every clone; where another copy was compared, an unresolved V gene accounts for under half, and the others remain unexplained. A total of over 95,000 clones appear in this sample, around 81% of them only once. The biggest ten clones account for about 10% of the sample. The sequenced sample consisted of peripheral blood. The receptors here all came from a human donor in a cohort sampled during active COVID-19.

The chain employs TRBV7-8 and TRBJ2-5, with 7 positions matching TRBD2. The CDR3 is 14 amino acids. The V segment lost 6 bases and the J segment 2 bases; nucleotides outside the gene matches: 6. The germline V gene encodes CDR1 SGHVS and CDR2 FQNEAQ. CDR3 nucleotide sequence: TGTGCCAGCAGGCGGAATAGCGGGCAAGAGACCCAGTACTTC. As protein: CASRRNSGQETQYF.

This clone was detected only once. J is TRBJ2-7 and V is TRBV9, with 8 nucleotides matching TRBD2. Germline CDR1 and CDR2: SGDLS and YYNGEE. With 4 bases clipped from V and 2 bases from J, the junction kept 17 bases outside the gene matches. The CDR3 has 18 amino acids. In nucleotides, the CDR3 is TGTGCCAGCAGCCCACCCACAGGACTTAGCGGGGCGCCCTACGAGCAGTACTTC. It specifies CASSPPTGLSGAPYEQYF. Full variable domain (missing parts from reference TRBV9 and TRBJ2-7): DSGVTQTPKHLITATGQRVTLRCSPRSGDLSVYWYQQSLDQGLQFLIQYYNGEERAKGNILERFSAQQFPDLHSELNLSSLELGDSALYFCASSPPTGLSGAPYEQYFGPGTRLTVT.

The chain is built from TRBV9 and TRBJ2-2; D possibly corresponds to TRBD1 (6 bases). Germline V gives CDR1 SGDLS, CDR2 YYNGEE. The ends were cut back, 7 bases at V and 4 bases at J, with 11 bases in the middle. The CDR3 extends over 13 amino acids. In nucleotides, the CDR3 is TGTGCCAGCGGGGTGGGGGCCACCGGGGAGCTGTTTTTT. It is translated as CASGVGATGELFF. The full variable domain, with the rest looked up from reference TRBV9 and TRBJ2-2, is DSGVTQTPKHLITATGQRVTLRCSPRSGDLSVYWYQQSLDQGLQFLIQYYNGEERAKGNILERFSAQQFPDLHSELNLSSLELGDSALYFCASGVGATGELFFGEGSRLTVL.

This chain joins TRBV6-5 and TRBJ2-6, with D perhaps TRBD1 (5 bases). The CDR3 has 15 amino acids. The germline V and J ends were trimmed by 6 bases and 4 bases, with 13 bases remaining between them. Germline V CDR1 and CDR2: MNHEY, SVGAGI. Here the CDR3 reads CASSLQGAGANVLTF. In DNA form, the CDR3 reads TGTGCCAGCAGCCTCCAGGGTGCCGGGGCCAACGTCCTGACTTTC.

The chain joins TRBV19 to TRBJ2-7; D is perhaps TRBD2 (6 bases). Germline CDR1 is LNHDA and CDR2 is SQIVND (reference sequence). V lost 3 bases, J lost 4 bases, and 13 bases lay in between. The CDR3 is made up of 14 amino acids. CDR3: CASSIRGARYEQYF. In nucleotides, the CDR3 is TGTGCCAGTAGTATCCGCGGGGCGCGGTACGAGCAGTACTTC.

This sequence joins TRBV28 and TRBJ1-2; D is unresolved. CDR3 size: 16 residues. The germline CDR1 and CDR2 sequences are MDHEN and SYDVKM. The germline V and J ends were trimmed by 4 bases and 8 bases, with 23 bases remaining between them. CDR3 DNA sequence: TGTGCCAGCAGTTCGCACCACGACGTCAGGCGTGGCGGCTACACCTTC. Protein product: CASSSHHDVRRGGYTF.

This clone was picked up one time. J is TRBJ2-4 and V is TRBV5-5; tentative D call: TRBD1 (5 bases). Trimming shortened V by 4 bases and J by 15 bases, and 17 bases separated the two germline ends. CDR3 size: 12 residues. In germline, CDR1 is SGHKS, CDR2 YYEKEE (reference sequence). The CDR3, as DNA: TGTGCCAGCAGCCCGGGTGGGGCTCAATTGTACTTC. This sequence encodes CASSPGGAQLYF.

This chain uses TRBV6-5 with TRBJ1-1, with 7 bases identical to TRBD1. Germline V lookup: CDR1 MNHEY, CDR2 SVGAGI. This CDR3 is 15 amino acids long. Trimming took 6 bases from V and 2 from J; bases not matched to a gene: 9. CDR3 in amino acids: CASRDRDSDNTEAFF. CDR3 bases: TGTGCCAGCAGAGACCGGGACAGCGATAACACTGAAGCTTTCTTT.

The rearrangement links TRBV24-1 to TRBJ2-5, with 8 bases lining up with TRBD1. Germline trimming cut 4 bases from V and 5 bases from J; bases unmatched to any gene: 8. The CDR3 covers 15 residues. The germline gives CDR1 KGHDR, CDR2 SFDVKD. The CDR3 region has the DNA TGTGCCACCAGTGACCCTTCAGGGGGCAAGGAGACCCAGTACTTC. It encodes CATSDPSGGKETQYF.

The chain recombines TRBV6-5 with TRBJ1-1; D may be TRBD1 (5 bases). Trimming shortened V by 8 bases and J by 3 bases, and 16 bases separated the two germline ends. The CDR3 consists of 14 residues. Germline V gives CDR1 MNHEY, CDR2 SVGAGI. CDR3 loop: CASGRWPGDTEAFF. The CDR3 DNA sequence: TGTGCCAGCGGAAGGTGGCCGGGGGACACTGAAGCTTTCTTT.